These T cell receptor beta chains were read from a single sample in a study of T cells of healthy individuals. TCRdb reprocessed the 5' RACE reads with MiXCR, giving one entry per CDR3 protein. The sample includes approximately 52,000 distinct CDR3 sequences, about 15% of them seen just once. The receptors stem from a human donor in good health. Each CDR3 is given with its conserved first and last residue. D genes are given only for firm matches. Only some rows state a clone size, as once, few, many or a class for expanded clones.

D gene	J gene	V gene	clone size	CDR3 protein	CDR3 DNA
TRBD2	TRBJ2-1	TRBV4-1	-	CASSHPGLAVSKGVNEQFF	TGCGCCAGCAGCCATCCGGGACTAGCGGTATCCAAGGGGGTCAATGAGCAGTTCTTC
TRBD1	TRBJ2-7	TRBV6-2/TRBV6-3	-	CASSFTGVEQYF	TGTGCCAGCAGTTTCACAGGGGTCGAGCAGTACTTC
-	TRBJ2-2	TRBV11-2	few	CASSLGQGNTGELFF	TGTGCCAGCAGCTTAGGGCAGGGAAACACCGGGGAGCTGTTTTTT
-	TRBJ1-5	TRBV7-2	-	CASSLTVNQPQHF	TGTGCCAGCAGCTTAACAGTAAACCAGCCCCAGCATTTT
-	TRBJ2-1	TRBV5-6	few	CASSFGDNEQFF	TGTGCCAGCAGCTTCGGGGACAATGAGCAGTTCTTC
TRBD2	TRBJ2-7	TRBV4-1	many	CASSRDYQDMYF	TGCGCCAGCAGCAGGGACTACCAAGATATGTACTTC
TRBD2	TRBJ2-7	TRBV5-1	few	CASGITSGYEQYF	TGCGCCAGCGGTATAACTAGCGGCTACGAGCAGTACTTC
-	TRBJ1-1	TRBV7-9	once	CASSLFQAEAFF	TGTGCCAGCAGCTTATTCCAGGCGGAAGCTTTCTTT
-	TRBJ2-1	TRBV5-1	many	CASSLARANNEQFF	TGCGCCAGCAGCTTGGCCAGGGCCAACAATGAGCAGTTCTTC
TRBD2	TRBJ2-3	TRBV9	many	CASSVEAGGTDTQYF	TGTGCCAGCAGCGTAGAAGCGGGGGGCACAGATACGCAGTATTTT
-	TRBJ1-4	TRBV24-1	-	CATSDRTGREGNEKLFF	TGTGCCACCAGTGATCGAACAGGGAGGGAGGGTAATGAAAAACTGTTTTTT
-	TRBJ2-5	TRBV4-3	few	CASSQDSQETQYF	TGCGCCAGCAGCCAAGACAGTCAAGAGACCCAGTACTTC
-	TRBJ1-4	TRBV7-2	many	CASSLVPGPNEKLFF	TGTGCCAGCAGCTTAGTACCAGGGCCTAATGAAAAACTGTTTTTT
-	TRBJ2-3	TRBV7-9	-	CASTSSEGGDTQYF	TGTGCCAGCACCTCATCGGAGGGGGGCGATACGCAGTATTTT
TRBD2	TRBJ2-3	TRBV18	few	CASSPPGLTNADTQYF	TGTGCCAGCTCACCACCGGGACTAACAAATGCAGATACGCAGTATTTT
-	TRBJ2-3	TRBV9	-	CASSVEGGTDTQYF	TGTGCCAGCAGCGTAGAGGGGGGGACAGATACGCAGTATTTT
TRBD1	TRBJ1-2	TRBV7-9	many	CASSSRQGSYGYTF	TGTGCCAGCAGCTCCCGACAGGGAAGCTATGGCTACACCTTC
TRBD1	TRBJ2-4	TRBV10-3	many	CAISPNRGLAKNIQYF	TGTGCCATCAGCCCAAACAGGGGATTAGCCAAAAACATTCAGTACTTC
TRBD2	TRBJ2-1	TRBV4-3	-	CASSQEFGGGLYNEQFF	TGCGCCAGCAGCCAAGAGTTTGGGGGGGGACTCTACAATGAGCAGTTCTTC